Listed below are T cell receptor beta chains from one sample, sequenced in a study of lymphopenia after photon versus proton radiotherapy. TCRdb's table, derived via immunoSEQ multiplex PCR, lists solely in-frame clones and lacks some. Of tens of thousands of clones listed, 85% to 90% are singletons. Source: peripheral blood, taken from a patient treated with proton-based radiotherapy. All receptors derive from a woman aged 65 to 85 with pancreatic cancer. Some clones in this sample may be carry-over from other donors' samples. Both conserved end residues are part of each CDR3. The order of the fields is D gene, J gene, V gene, clone size, CDR3 DNA, CDR3 protein. D genes are given only for firm matches. Clone size is not always given. Where it is, it says once, few, many or a class for expanded clones.

D: -; J: TRBJ1-5; V: TRBV2; size: -; DNA: TGTGCCAGCAGTTACTCGAATCGGATCAATCAGCCCCAGCATTTT; CDR3: CASSYSNRINQPQHF
D: -; J: TRBJ2-7; V: TRBV18; size: -; DNA: TGTGCCAGCTCAATTACACCCCCTCAGGTAGGCAACGAGCAGTACTTC; CDR3: CASSITPPQVGNEQYF
D: -; J: TRBJ1-2; V: TRBV7-3; size: -; DNA: TGTGCCAGCAGCCCTGGACAGAACTATGGCTACACCTTC; CDR3: CASSPGQNYGYTF
D: -; J: TRBJ2-7; V: TRBV7-2; size: -; DNA: TGTGCCAGCAGCTTAGGAGTCGCGGATGCCTACGAGCAGTACTTC; CDR3: CASSLGVADAYEQYF
D: -; J: TRBJ1-1; V: TRBV7-9; size: few; DNA: TGTGAGACACAAAGGGGATTAAGGACTGAAGCTTTCTTT; CDR3: CETQRGLRTEAFF
D: -; J: TRBJ2-3; V: TRBV5-6; size: -; DNA: TGTGCCAGCAGCTTGGATCTAGGGGCAGATACGCAGTATTTT; CDR3: CASSLDLGADTQYF
D: TRBD1; J: TRBJ1-6; V: TRBV5-1; size: -; DNA: TGCGCCAGCAGTCAGGACAGGCCGCAATCACCCCTCCACTTT; CDR3: CASSQDRPQSPLHF
D: TRBD1; J: TRBJ2-1; V: TRBV29-1; size: -; DNA: TGCAGCGTCGCTAGGACAGGATCCTACAATGAGCAGTTCTTC; CDR3: CSVARTGSYNEQFF
D: -; J: TRBJ1-1; V: TRBV6-5; size: -; DNA: TGTGCCAGCAGTTTTTACTCCGGGACGGCGAACACTGAAGCTTTCTTT; CDR3: CASSFYSGTANTEAFF
D: TRBD1; J: TRBJ1-2; V: TRBV28; size: once; DNA: TGTGCCAGCAGTTCACCCCCGGGACAGACAAACTATGGCTACACCTTC; CDR3: CASSSPPGQTNYGYTF
D: TRBD1; J: TRBJ1-1; V: TRBV5-1; size: once; DNA: TGCGCCAGCAGACCACAGGGGTGGGACACTGAAGCTTTCTTT; CDR3: CASRPQGWDTEAFF
D: TRBD1; J: TRBJ1-1; V: TRBV13; size: -; DNA: TGTGCCAGCAGCCCACGGGACAGGGCGAACACTGAAGCTTTCTTT; CDR3: CASSPRDRANTEAFF
D: -; J: TRBJ2-2; V: TRBV27; size: -; DNA: TGTGCCAGCAGTTTCGGAAGGTCCGGCGCCGGGGAGCTGTTTTTT; CDR3: CASSFGRSGAGELFF
D: -; J: TRBJ2-2; V: TRBV7-7; size: once; DNA: TGTGCTAGCAGCTTGGCCCGAATGGGCACCGGGGAGCTGTTTTTT; CDR3: CASSLARMGTGELFF
D: -; J: TRBJ2-7; V: TRBV5-5; size: -; DNA: TGTGCCAGCAGCTTGGCCCCCCGGGGTCCTTCAGACGAGCAGTACTTC; CDR3: CASSLAPRGPSDEQYF
D: -; J: TRBJ1-5; V: TRBV18; size: -; DNA: TGTGCCAGCTCACCATTGGACGACAATCAGCCCCAGCATTTT; CDR3: CASSPLDDNQPQHF
D: -; J: TRBJ1-2; V: TRBV29-1; size: -; DNA: TGCAGCGTTGAACAGGGTACCAACTATGGCTACACCTTC; CDR3: CSVEQGTNYGYTF
D: -; J: TRBJ2-5; V: TRBV5-8; size: -; DNA: TGTGCCAGCAGCTTGGAGGGGGGTTGGAGCGGAGGAGAGCAGTACTTC; CDR3: CASSLEGGWSGGEQYF
D: -; J: TRBJ2-1; V: TRBV6-1; size: -; DNA: TGTGCCAGCAGTGAAGCTATCCCTTACAATGAGCAGTTCTTC; CDR3: CASSEAIPYNEQFF
D: -; J: TRBJ2-7; V: TRBV29-1; size: -; DNA: TGCAGCGTTGAAATCCAGGGCTACGAGCAGTACTTC; CDR3: CSVEIQGYEQYF
D: TRBD2; J: TRBJ2-1; V: TRBV4-3; size: -; DNA: TGCGCCAGCAGCCAATCCCTAGCGGGAGTCAATGAGCAGTTCTTC; CDR3: CASSQSLAGVNEQFF
D: -; J: TRBJ1-4; V: TRBV7-9; size: -; DNA: TGTGCCAGCAGCCGAGCCGGGAATGGTGAAAAACTGTTTTTT; CDR3: CASSRAGNGEKLFF
D: TRBD1; J: TRBJ2-7; V: TRBV29-1; size: -; DNA: TGCAGCGTTCGGAGACAGGGGTCCTACGAGCAGTACTTC; CDR3: CSVRRQGSYEQYF
D: -; J: TRBJ1-1; V: TRBV10-3; size: -; DNA: TGTGCCATCAGTGTGAGTGACGATTCGAACACTGAAGCTTTCTTT; CDR3: CAISVSDDSNTEAFF
D: -; J: TRBJ1-1; V: TRBV9; size: few; DNA: TGTGCCAGCAGCGTCGGGCCTGTCGCTGAAGCTTTCTTT; CDR3: CASSVGPVAEAFF
D: TRBD2; J: TRBJ2-2; V: TRBV5-1; size: few; DNA: TGCGCCAGCAGTCCATACCCCTCTAGCGGCACCGGGGAGCTGTTTTTT; CDR3: CASSPYPSSGTGELFF
D: -; J: TRBJ2-6; V: TRBV28; size: -; DNA: TGTGCCAGCAGTTTAAAGGTTCTCTCTGGGGCCAACGTCCTGACTTTC; CDR3: CASSLKVLSGANVLTF
D: TRBD1; J: TRBJ1-1; V: TRBV19; size: -; DNA: TGTGCCAGTACCCTAGGGGCAGGGGGCGCGTACACTGAAGCTTTCTTT; CDR3: CASTLGAGGAYTEAFF
D: TRBD1; J: TRBJ2-7; V: TRBV27; size: -; DNA: TGTGCCAGCAGAGGGACAGGCCGTTGGGAGCAGTACTTC; CDR3: CASRGTGRWEQYF